Sequencing of this T cell receptor (beta chain) was carried out in a study of T cells in Graves' hyperthyroidism and ophthalmopathy. Study findings and constraints: The model made its ophthalmopathy prediction, and onset followed a median 6.5 months later. Ophthalmopathy and stable hyperthyroidism were separated by a 13 V-J model. Blood samples included most of the expanded thyroid clonotypes exceeding 0.001.

Patients with ophthalmopathy all had a Clinical Activity Score of at least 3, a NOSPECS grade of at least 4 and duration under 3 months. This CDR3 has 16 residues. With 5 bases removed from V and 1 base from J, the gap between germline ends came to 14 bases. CDR1 and CDR2 from the germline V gene are SGHNT and YENEEA. Many counts were recorded for this clonotype. Its antigen is not known. The CDR3 regions of TCR beta were amplified from RNA transcripts. Researchers ran a first-round RT-PCR on the TCR CDR3 using the HTBI primer set. In TCRdb, the multiplex PCR reads were re-called with MiXCR into one record per CDR3 protein. The sample holds hundreds of thousands of distinct CDR3 sequences, approximately 20% seen once.

The sequenced material came from blood. V and J are TRBV11-3 and TRBJ2-2; D remains ambiguous. The sequence came from a man aged 25-45 years with Graves' ophthalmopathy. CDR3 amino acids: CASSAPVEMNTGELFF. In nucleotides, the CDR3 is TGTGCCAGCAGCGCCCCCGTCGAAATGAACACCGGGGAGCTGTTTTTT.